The following is a TCR beta chain sequence with its context. Its antigen is not identified. The germline V gene encodes CDR1 MGHRA and CDR2 YSYEKL. The CDR3 extends over 14 amino acids. Trimming shortened V by 1 base and J by 2 bases, and 8 bases separated the two germline ends. This entry is derived from a study of cytomegalovirus exposure and HLA in healthy donors. Use of 60 Vbeta and 13 Jbeta primers characterized the PCR. Libraries were prepared by immunoSEQ multiplex PCR; TCRdb keeps only in-frame clonotypes and omits some of them. This table has fewer than 140,000 clones, approximately 85% appearing once. Study-wide points: Several of the most significant clusters appeared linked to common viral pathogens, based on a later analysis.

The rearrangement joins TRBV4-1 to TRBJ1-2; D unclear. The sample taken for sequencing was PBMCs. This TCR derives from a man in his fifties in good health and CMV-seronegative. DNA for the CDR3: TGCGCCAGCAGCCAAGGTGTCCTGAACTATGGCTACACCTTC. This sequence encodes CASSQGVLNYGYTF.